This TCR beta chain was profiled in a study of OX40 agonist ivuxolimab in advanced cancers. About the full investigation: Ivuxolimab, which targeted the costimulatory receptor OX40 (CD134), was an agonistic, fully human IgG2 monoclonal antibody. Of the roughly 50 dose-escalation patients, hepatocellular carcinoma was present in about 20, melanoma in approximately 15, renal cell carcinoma in 9 and head and neck cancer in 9. The paper reports the monotherapy dose-escalation portion (N ≈ 50 patients) of the phase I ivuxolimab trial. Partial responses occurred in three dose-escalation patients: two with cutaneous melanoma and one with hepatocellular carcinoma. The purpose of peripheral TCRbeta sequencing was to test whether ivuxolimab changed TCR sequence diversity and led to clonal T-cell expansion. Prior anti-PD-1, anti-PD-L1 or anti-CTLA-4 therapy was permitted, and checkpoint inhibitors had been received by less than 45% of dose-escalation patients. A male proportion of around 80% and a mean age of around 60 years, ranging from about 23 to 90, were recorded for the dose-escalation cohort. Intravenous ivuxolimab was administered to patients every 2 weeks at six dose levels: 0.01, 0.1, 0.3, 1.5, 3 and 10 mg/kg.

Genomic DNA was isolated from the sorted cells so that the TCRbeta CDR3 region could be sequenced. TCRbeta CDR3 regions were sequenced using the immunoSEQ Assay. This immuneACCESS table, as held by TCRdb, lists in-frame sequences with V and J called but not all clones. Of the missing ones, under half trace to an unresolved V gene in checked studies; the others have no known cause. The sample table lists 70,000 to 80,000 clones, around 94% of them with a count of one. Jointly, the top ten make up about 15% of the sample. In the germline V gene (reference sequence), CDR1 corresponds to PRHDT and CDR2 to FYEKMQ. The CDR3 measures 14 amino acids from cysteine to phenylalanine. The CDR3 DNA has 42 bases and is translated from base 1. V is pruned by 5 bases and J by 4 bases, leaving 5 bases of the junction without a gene match. Patients with autoimmune disease history or receiving systemic immunosuppression were excluded from the trial. Peripheral blood for TCR sequencing was collected from all dose cohorts at baseline, on cycle 4 day 1, and on cycle 7 day 1. Samples were obtained from an open-label, multicenter, first-in-human phase I dose-escalation trial of ivuxolimab. Adults with locally advanced or metastatic head and neck squamous cell, hepatocellular, melanoma or renal cell carcinoma were enrolled in the trial. CD4+ and CD8+ T cells were sorted separately from peripheral blood before TCR sequencing.

The research as a whole found: The antigen specificity of the peripheral T cells that underwent clonal expansion was not determined. After ivuxolimab, CD8+ T cells had more expanded clones than CD4+ T cells on average. At doses from 0.1 to 3.0 mg/kg, clonal expansion was seen in both CD4+ and CD8+ blood T cells between baseline and week 6. In the 0.1-3.0 mg/kg groups, partial responders were among the patients with the lowest normalized peripheral clonal expansion, particularly in CD8+ T cells. Low levels of normalized T-cell clonal expansion were also shown by some nonresponding patients.

Of note for this clone: No antigen is known for it. Qualities for individual bases were not recorded, and no much larger clone is one base off.

The sequenced sample was CD4+ or CD8+ T cells sorted from blood, obtained in a trial of the OX40 agonist ivuxolimab. This TCR was recovered from an adult with an advanced solid tumor such as melanoma, head and neck, liver or kidney cancer. In this chain, TRBV13 is recombined with TRBJ1-5; TRBD1 aligns with 7 central bases. The DNA sequence is TGTGCCAGCAGCCCAGGGGGTTTGAATCAGCCCCAGCATTTT. This gives the protein CASSPGGLNQPQHF.